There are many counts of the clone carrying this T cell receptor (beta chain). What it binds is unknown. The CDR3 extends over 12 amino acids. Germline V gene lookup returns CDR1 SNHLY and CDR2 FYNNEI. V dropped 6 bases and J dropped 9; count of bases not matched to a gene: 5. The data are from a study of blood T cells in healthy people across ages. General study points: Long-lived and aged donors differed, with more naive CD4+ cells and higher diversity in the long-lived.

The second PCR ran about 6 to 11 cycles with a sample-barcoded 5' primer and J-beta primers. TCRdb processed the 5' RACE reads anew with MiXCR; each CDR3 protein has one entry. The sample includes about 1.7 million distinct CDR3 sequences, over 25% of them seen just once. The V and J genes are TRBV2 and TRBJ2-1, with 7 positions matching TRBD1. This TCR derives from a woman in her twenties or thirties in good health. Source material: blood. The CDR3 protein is CASSPDRAEQFF. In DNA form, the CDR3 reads TGTGCCAGCAGCCCCGACAGGGCTGAGCAGTTCTTC.